The clone carrying this T cell receptor (beta chain) was seen only a few times. The V and J ends lost 6 bases and 8 bases, in that order; junction bases with no gene match: 10. Germline V gene sequence: CDR1 SNHLY, CDR2 FYNNEI. The length of the CDR3 is 15 residues. This sample is drawn from a study of T cell repertoires in cytomegalovirus infection. About the study: Through public TCR beta signatures, both CMV infection and matching HLA type were indicated.

TCRdb called the reads again in MiXCR, with one record for every CDR3 protein. This table has about 460,000 distinct CDR3 sequences, roughly 12% appearing once. V is TRBV2 and J is TRBJ2-1; 10 nucleotides align to TRBD2. What was sequenced was PBMCs. The clonotype was recovered from a human donor in good health (CMV status not recorded). Some clones in this sample may be carry-over from other donors' samples. The CDR3 DNA reads TGTGCCAGCAGAGCTAGCGGGAGAGGGGGAGATGAGCAGTTCTTC. It yields the protein CASRASGRGGDEQFF.